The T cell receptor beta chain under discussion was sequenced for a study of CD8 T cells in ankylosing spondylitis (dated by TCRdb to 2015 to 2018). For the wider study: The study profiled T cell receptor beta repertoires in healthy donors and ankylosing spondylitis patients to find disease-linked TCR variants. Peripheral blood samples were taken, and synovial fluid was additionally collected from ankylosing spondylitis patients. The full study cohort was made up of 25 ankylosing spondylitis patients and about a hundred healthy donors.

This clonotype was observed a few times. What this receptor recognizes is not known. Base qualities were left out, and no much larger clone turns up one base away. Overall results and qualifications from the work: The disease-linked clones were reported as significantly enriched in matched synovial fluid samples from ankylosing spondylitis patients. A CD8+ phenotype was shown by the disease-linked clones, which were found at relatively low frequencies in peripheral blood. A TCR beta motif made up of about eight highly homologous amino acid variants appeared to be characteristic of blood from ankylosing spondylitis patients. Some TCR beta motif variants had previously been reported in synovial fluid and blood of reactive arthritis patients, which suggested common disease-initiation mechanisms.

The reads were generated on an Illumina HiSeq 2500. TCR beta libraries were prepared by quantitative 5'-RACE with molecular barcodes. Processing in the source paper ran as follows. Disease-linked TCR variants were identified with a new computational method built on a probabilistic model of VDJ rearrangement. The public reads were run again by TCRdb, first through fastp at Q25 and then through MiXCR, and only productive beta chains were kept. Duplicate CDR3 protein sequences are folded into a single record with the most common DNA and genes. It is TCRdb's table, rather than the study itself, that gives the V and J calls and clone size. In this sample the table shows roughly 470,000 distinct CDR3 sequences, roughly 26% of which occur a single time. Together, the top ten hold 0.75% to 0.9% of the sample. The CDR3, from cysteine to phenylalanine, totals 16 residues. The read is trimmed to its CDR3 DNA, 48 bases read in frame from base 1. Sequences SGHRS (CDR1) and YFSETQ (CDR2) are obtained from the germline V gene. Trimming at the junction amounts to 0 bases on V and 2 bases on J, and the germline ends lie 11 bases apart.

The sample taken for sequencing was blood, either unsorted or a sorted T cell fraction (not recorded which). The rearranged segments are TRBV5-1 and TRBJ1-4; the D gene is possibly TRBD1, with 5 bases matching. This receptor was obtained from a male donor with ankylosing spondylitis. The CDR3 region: CASSLGGLGTNEKLFF. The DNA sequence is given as TGCGCCAGCAGCTTGGGGGGACTAGGGACTAATGAAAAACTGTTTTTT. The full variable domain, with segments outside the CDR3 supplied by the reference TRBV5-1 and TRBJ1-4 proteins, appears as KAGVTQTPRYLIKTRGQQVTLSCSPISGHRSVSWYQQTPGQGLQFLFEYFSETQRNKGNFPGRFSGRQFSNSRSEMNVSTLELGDSALYLCASSLGGLGTNEKLFFGSGTQLSVL.